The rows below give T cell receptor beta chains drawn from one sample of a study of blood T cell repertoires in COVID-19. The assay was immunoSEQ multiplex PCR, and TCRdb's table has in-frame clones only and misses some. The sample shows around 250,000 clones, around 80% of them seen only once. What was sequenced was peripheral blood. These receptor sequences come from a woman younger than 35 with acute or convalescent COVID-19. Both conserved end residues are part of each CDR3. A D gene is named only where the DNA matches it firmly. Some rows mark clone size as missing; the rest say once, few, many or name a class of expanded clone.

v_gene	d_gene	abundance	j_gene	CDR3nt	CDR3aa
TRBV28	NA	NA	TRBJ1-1	TGTGCCAGCAGTTCTGGCCAGGCGGGGATGAACACTGAAGCTTTCTTT	CASSSGQAGMNTEAFF
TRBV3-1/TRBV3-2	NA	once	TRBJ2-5	TGTGCCAGCAGCCAACCCACAGGGATGGGAGAGACCCAGTACTTC	CASSQPTGMGETQYF
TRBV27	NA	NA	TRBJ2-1	TGTGCCAGCAGTTTAGGAGGATACAATGAGCAGTTCTTC	CASSLGGYNEQFF
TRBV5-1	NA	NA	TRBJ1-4	TGCGCCAGCAGCCGTCAGGTTGACCCTACAGGGCGGGAAAAACTGTTTTTT	CASSRQVDPTGREKLFF
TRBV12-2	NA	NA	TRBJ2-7	TGTGCAAGTCGCTTAGAGGAAGTGGGCAAGCAGTACTTC	CASRLEEVGKQYF
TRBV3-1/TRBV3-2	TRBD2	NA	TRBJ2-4	TGTGCCAGCAGCCACATGGGGGGGAACATTCAGTACTTC	CASSHMGGNIQYF
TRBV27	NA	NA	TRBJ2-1	TGTGCCAGCAGTCCAGGGGCACTCAGAATCAATGAGCAGTTCTTC	CASSPGALRINEQFF
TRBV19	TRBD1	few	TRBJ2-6	TGTGCCAGTAGGGGACAGCTCGGGGCCAACGTCCTGACTTTC	CASRGQLGANVLTF
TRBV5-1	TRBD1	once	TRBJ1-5	TGCGCCAGCAGCTTGGAGGGACAGGGATCGTTGAGCAATCAGCCCCAGCATTTT	CASSLEGQGSLSNQPQHF
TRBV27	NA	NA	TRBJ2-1	TGTGCCAGCAGTTTATTCTCCGGGGATGAGCAGTTCTTC	CASSLFSGDEQFF
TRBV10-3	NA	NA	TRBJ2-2	TGTGCCATCAGTGATTCGGGAATCGGGGAGCTGTTTTTT	CAISDSGIGELFF
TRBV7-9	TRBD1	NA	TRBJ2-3	TGTGCCAGCAGCACCCCGTCCGGGACAGGGGGAGGGACGCAGTATTTT	CASSTPSGTGGGTQYF
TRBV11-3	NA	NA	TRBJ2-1	TGTGCCAGCAGCCTAAGCGAGGGATCATATGAGCAGTTCTTC	CASSLSEGSYEQFF
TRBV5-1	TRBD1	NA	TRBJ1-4	TGCGCCAGCAGCCGCCGGGACAGGAAAAGAGATGAAAAACTGTTTTTT	CASSRRDRKRDEKLFF
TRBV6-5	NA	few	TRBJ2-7	TGTGCCAGCAGTACCGGGACTCGAGGTACCGAGCAGTACTTC	CASSTGTRGTEQYF
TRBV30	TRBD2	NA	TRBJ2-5	TGTGCCTGGAGTGCCCAACGCGGGACTACTAGCGGCCAAGAGACCCAGTACTTC	CAWSAQRGTTSGQETQYF
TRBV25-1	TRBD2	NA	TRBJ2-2	TGTGCCAGCAGTGAATATCTGACTAGCGGGAGGACCGGGGAGCTGTTTTTT	CASSEYLTSGRTGELFF
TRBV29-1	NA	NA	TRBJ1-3	TGCAGCGTTGAGGTGGGTCGTCGGGGCTCTGGAAACACCATATATTTT	CSVEVGRRGSGNTIYF
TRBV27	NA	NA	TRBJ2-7	TGTGCCAGCAGTTTGCGAGCGGATAGCTCCTACGAGCAGTACTTC	CASSLRADSSYEQYF
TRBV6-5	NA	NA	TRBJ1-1	TGTGCCAGCACTAGAGTGGGCACTGAAGCTTTCTTT	CASTRVGTEAFF
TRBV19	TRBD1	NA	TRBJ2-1	TGTGCCACACTCCGGGACAGCCTAAGCTCCTACAATGAGCAGTTCTTC	CATLRDSLSSYNEQFF
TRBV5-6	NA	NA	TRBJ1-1	TGTGCCAGCAGCTTGGGATTCCCCAGGGCCGGAGCTGAAGCTTTCTTT	CASSLGFPRAGAEAFF
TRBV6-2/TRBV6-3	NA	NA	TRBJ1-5	TGTGCCAGCAGTGACGGCAGGGGATCTAATCAGCCCCAGCATTTT	CASSDGRGSNQPQHF
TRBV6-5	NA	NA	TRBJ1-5	TGTGCCAGCAGCTTGACAGATAGCAATCAGCCCCAGCATTTT	CASSLTDSNQPQHF
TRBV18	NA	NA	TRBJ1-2	TGTGCCAGCTCACCCGCCTTTGACAGTCTTAATGGCTACACCTTC	CASSPAFDSLNGYTF
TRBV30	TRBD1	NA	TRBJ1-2	TGTGCCTGGAACCGTGGACAGGGCGGCTATGGCTACACCTTC	CAWNRGQGGYGYTF
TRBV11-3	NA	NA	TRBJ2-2	TGTGCCAGCAGCCGAGCTCGGGGAATAGGGAACACCGGGGAGCTGTTTTTT	CASSRARGIGNTGELFF
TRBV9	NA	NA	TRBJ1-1	TGTGCCAGCAGCACCTCAGGGACTGAAGCTTTCTTT	CASSTSGTEAFF
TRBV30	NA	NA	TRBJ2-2	TGTGCCTGGAGTGTACTCCGGGACACCGGGGAGCTGTTTTTT	CAWSVLRDTGELFF
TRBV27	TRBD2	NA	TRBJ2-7	TGTGCCAGCAGTCCGGGACTAGTTGACGAGCAGTACTTC	CASSPGLVDEQYF
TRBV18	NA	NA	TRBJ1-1	TGTGCCAGCTCACCAATAGAGAACACTGAAGCTTTCTTT	CASSPIENTEAFF
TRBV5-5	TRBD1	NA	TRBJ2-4	TGTGCCAGCAGCCATGGGACAGTAGCCAAAAACATTCAGTACTTC	CASSHGTVAKNIQYF
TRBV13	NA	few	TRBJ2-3	TGTGCCAGCAGCTCAACTATAGGGGTTGCAGATACGCAGTATTTT	CASSSTIGVADTQYF
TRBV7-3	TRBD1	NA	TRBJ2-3	TGTGCCAGCAGCCCACAGGGGGTCGGCACAGATACGCAGTATTTT	CASSPQGVGTDTQYF
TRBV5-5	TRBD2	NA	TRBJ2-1	TGTGCCAGCAGACCGACTAGCGGAACCCACAATGAGCAGTTCTTC	CASRPTSGTHNEQFF
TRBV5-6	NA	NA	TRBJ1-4	TGTGCCAGCAGCCGCCCAGCCCCAGGGGAAGGAGAAAAACTGTTTTTT	CASSRPAPGEGEKLFF
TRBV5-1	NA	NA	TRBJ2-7	TGCGCCAGCAGCCCCCCGGTGACTAGCTACGAGCAGTACTTC	CASSPPVTSYEQYF
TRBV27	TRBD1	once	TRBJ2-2	TGTGCCAGCAGTCCCGGGACAGGTTACACCGGGGAGCTGTTTTTT	CASSPGTGYTGELFF
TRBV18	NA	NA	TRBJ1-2	TGTGCCAGCTCACCCCTACAAGACAACGGCTACACCTTC	CASSPLQDNGYTF
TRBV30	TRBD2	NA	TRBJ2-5	TGTGCCTGGAGGAGACTAGCGGGAGGGAAACAAGAGACCCAGTACTTC	CAWRRLAGGKQETQYF
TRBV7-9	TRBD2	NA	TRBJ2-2	TGTGCCAGCAGCGGAAGACTAGCGGGAGCGGGCACCGGGGAGCTGTTTTTT	CASSGRLAGAGTGELFF
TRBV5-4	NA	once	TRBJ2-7	TGTGCCAGCAGCTATTTCGAAGGGGGAACCTACGAGCAGTACTTC	CASSYFEGGTYEQYF
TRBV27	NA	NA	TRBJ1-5	TGTGCCAGCAGTCCAGCCGGGACAAATCAGCCCCAGCATTTT	CASSPAGTNQPQHF
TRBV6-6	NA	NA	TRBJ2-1	TGTGCCAGCAGCGAGGGACTCAACTCCTACAATGAGCAGTTCTTC	CASSEGLNSYNEQFF
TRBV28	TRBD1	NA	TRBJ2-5	TGTGCCAGCATCGGGACAGGGGATAGAAAGACCCAGTACTTC	CASIGTGDRKTQYF
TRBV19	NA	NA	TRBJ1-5	TGTGCCAGTAGTATAAAAAAAGGGGCAGGCGGACAGCCCCAGCATTTT	CASSIKKGAGGQPQHF
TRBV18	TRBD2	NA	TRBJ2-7	TGTGCCAGCTCACCAGGGACTAGGAACCGGGGGCAGTACTTC	CASSPGTRNRGQYF
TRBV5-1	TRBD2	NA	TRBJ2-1	TGCGCCAGCAGCTTGGTCCCGGGACTAGCGGGAGTCAATGAGCAGTTCTTC	CASSLVPGLAGVNEQFF
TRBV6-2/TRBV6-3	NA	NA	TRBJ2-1	TGTGCCAGCAGTTATGCGGGTAGTTCCTACAATGAGCAGTTCTTC	CASSYAGSSYNEQFF
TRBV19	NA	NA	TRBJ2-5	TGTGCCAGTAGTATTCAGATGCGGGAGACCCAGTACTTC	CASSIQMRETQYF
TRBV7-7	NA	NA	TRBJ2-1	TGTGCTAGCAGGCCAGCGGGCCCTGGGAATGAGCAGTTCTTC	CASRPAGPGNEQFF
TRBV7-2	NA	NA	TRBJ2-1	TGTGCCAGCAGCCCTCCCAGGGATTACAATGAGCAGTTCTTC	CASSPPRDYNEQFF
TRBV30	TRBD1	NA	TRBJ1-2	TGTGCCTGGAGTGTTCAACAGGGGGCAACCTATGGCTACACCTTC	CAWSVQQGATYGYTF
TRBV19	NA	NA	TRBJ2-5	TGTGCCAGTACTGGGGCAGGGCTAGAGACCCAGTACTTC	CASTGAGLETQYF
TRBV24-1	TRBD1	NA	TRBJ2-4	TGTGCCACCAGTGATCGGACAGGGGGCCCGCGGTACTTC	CATSDRTGGPRYF
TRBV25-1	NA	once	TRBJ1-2	TGTGCCAGCAGTCCCAGCCGCGGAGGCTTCATCTATGGCTACACCTTC	CASSPSRGGFIYGYTF
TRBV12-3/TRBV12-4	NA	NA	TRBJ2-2	TGTGCCAATGGGGCAGCGAACACCGGGGAGCTGTTTTTT	CANGAANTGELFF
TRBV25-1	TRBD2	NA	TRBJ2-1	TGTGCCAGCAGTGAATTAAAGCGGGAGTTCTACAATGAGCAGTTCTTC	CASSELKREFYNEQFF